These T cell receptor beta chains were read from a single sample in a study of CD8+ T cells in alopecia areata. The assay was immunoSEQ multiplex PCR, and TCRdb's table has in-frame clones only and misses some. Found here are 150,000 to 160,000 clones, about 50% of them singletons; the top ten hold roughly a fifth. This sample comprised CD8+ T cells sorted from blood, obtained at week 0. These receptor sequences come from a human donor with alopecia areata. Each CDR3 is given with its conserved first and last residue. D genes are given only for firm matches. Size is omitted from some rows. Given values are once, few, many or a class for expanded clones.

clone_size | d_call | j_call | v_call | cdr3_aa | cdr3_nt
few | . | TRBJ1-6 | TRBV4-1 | CASSQEAGGGGSPLHF | TGCGCCAGCAGCCAAGAGGCGGGGGGTGGCGGATCACCCCTCCACTTT
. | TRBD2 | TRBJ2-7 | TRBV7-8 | CASSGPGLDYEQYF | TGTGCCAGCAGCGGACCGGGACTAGACTACGAGCAGTACTTC
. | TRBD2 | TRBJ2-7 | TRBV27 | CASRRRGGYEQYF | TGTGCCAGCAGGCGGCGGGGGGGTTACGAGCAGTACTTC
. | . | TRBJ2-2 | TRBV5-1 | CASSSTGPGGGELFF | TGCGCCAGCAGCTCGACAGGCCCGGGTGGCGGGGAGCTGTTTTTT
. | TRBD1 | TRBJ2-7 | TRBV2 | CASSATLREQGARHYEQYF | TGTGCCAGCAGTGCCACCTTAAGAGAACAGGGGGCTAGACACTACGAGCAGTACTTC
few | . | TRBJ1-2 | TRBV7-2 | CASSSKPMDSLGGYTF | TGTGCCAGCAGCTCCAAACCGATGGACAGTCTCGGAGGCTACACCTTC
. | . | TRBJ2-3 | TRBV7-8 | CASSAGNTDTQYF | TGTGCCAGCAGCGCGGGTAACACAGATACGCAGTATTTT
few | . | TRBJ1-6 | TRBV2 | CASSEIGQRNSPLHF | TGTGCCAGCAGTGAGATCGGGCAGAGGAATTCACCCCTCCACTTT
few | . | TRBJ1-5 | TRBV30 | CAWSEQGNQPQHF | TGTGCCTGGAGTGAGCAGGGGAATCAGCCCCAGCATTTT
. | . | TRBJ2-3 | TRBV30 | CAWSASLGTDTQYF | TGTGCCTGGAGTGCTTCCTTGGGGACAGATACGCAGTATTTT
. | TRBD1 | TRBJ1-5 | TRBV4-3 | CASSVGTGNQPQHF | TGCGCCAGCAGCGTCGGGACAGGCAATCAGCCCCAGCATTTT
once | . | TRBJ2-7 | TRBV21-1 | CAKRGVRPSYEQYF | TGTGCCAAACGGGGGGTAAGGCCTTCCTACGAGCAGTACTTC
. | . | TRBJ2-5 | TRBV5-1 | CASSEDTFETQYF | TGCGCCAGCAGCGAGGACACCTTCGAGACCCAGTACTTC
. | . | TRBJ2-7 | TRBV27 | CASSPGGVTYEQYF | TGTGCCAGCAGTCCAGGGGGGGTAACCTACGAGCAGTACTTC
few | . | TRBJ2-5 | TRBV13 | CASSLEGDRTQYF | TGTGCCAGCAGCTTAGAGGGTGACCGGACCCAGTACTTC
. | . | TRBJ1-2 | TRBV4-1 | CASSQVAGGYTF | TGCGCCAGCAGCCAAGTCGCGGGGGGCTACACCTTC
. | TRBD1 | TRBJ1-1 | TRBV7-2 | CASSLYFTGQGFTEAFF | TGTGCCAGCAGCCTATACTTTACGGGACAGGGATTCACTGAAGCTTTCTTT
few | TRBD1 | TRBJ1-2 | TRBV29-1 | CSAETGQGYTF | TGCAGCGCAGAGACAGGGCAGGGCTACACCTTC
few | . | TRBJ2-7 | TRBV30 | CAWADGYEQYF | TGTGCCTGGGCCGACGGCTACGAGCAGTACTTC
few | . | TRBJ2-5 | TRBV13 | CASTPGRRGGETQYF | TGTGCCAGCACCCCGGGACGGAGGGGTGGAGAGACCCAGTACTTC